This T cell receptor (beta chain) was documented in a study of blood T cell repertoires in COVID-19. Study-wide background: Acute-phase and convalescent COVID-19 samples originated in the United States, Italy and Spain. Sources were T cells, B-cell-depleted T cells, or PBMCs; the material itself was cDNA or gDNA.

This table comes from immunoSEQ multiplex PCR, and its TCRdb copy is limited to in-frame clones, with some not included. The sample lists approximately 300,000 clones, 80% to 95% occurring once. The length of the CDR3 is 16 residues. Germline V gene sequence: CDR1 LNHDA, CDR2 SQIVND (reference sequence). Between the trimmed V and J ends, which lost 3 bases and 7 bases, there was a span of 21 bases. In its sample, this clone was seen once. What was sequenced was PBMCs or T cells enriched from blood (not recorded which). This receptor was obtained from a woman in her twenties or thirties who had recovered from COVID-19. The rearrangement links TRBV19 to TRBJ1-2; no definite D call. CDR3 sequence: CASSMRAWRKSGGYTF. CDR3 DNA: TGTGCCAGTAGTATGAGGGCATGGAGGAAGTCAGGTGGCTACACCTTC.